Presented here are 11 T cell receptor beta chains from one specimen sequenced in a study of blood T cell repertoires in COVID-19. Only in-frame clones appear in the TCRdb table, and some are missing; sequencing was by immunoSEQ multiplex PCR. The sample records over 400,000 clones, 70% to 90% being singletons. Specimen: peripheral blood. These receptor sequences come from a woman aged 30 to 39 with active or convalescent COVID-19.

This clone was counted only a few times. J is TRBJ2-7 and V is TRBV5-1; 14 bases are shared with TRBD2. CDR3 length equals 19 residues. Germline CDR1 SGHRS, CDR2 YFSETQ. J gave up 3 bases and V 4 bases, and 15 bases lay outside the gene matches. CDR3 loop: CASSASTSGGASGIYEQYF. CDR3 nucleotides: TGCGCCAGCAGCGCCTCGACTAGCGGGGGGGCCTCGGGTATCTACGAGCAGTACTTC. The full variable domain, in which reference TRBV5-1 and TRBJ2-7 provide the parts outside the CDR3, is KAGVTQTPRYLIKTRGQQVTLSCSPISGHRSVSWYQQTPGQGLQFLFEYFSETQRNKGNFPGRFSGRQFSNSRSEMNVSTLELGDSALYLCASSASTSGGASGIYEQYFGPGTRLTVT.

The chain employs TRBV11-2 and TRBJ2-7; D gene unclear. Trimming removed 5 bases from V and 2 bases from J, with 7 bases in between. CDR1 and CDR2 (germline): SGHAT, FQNNGV. This CDR3 region has 12 residues. CDR3 amino acids: CASSPFTYEQYF. The CDR3 DNA sequence: TGTGCCAGCAGCCCCTTTACCTACGAGCAGTACTTC.

This clone appeared a single time. This chain links TRBV5-1 with TRBJ2-1; D is possibly TRBD1 (5 bases). There are 13 residues in the CDR3. Deletions cut 4 bases from V and 9 bases from J, with 14 bases between. Germline CDR1 SGHRS, CDR2 YFSETQ. CDR3 DNA: TGCGCCAGCAGCCAAAGGGGCCGTGTTGAGCAGTTCTTC. It codes for CASSQRGRVEQFF.

The chain employs TRBV5-6 and TRBJ2-1, with 8 bases aligning to TRBD2. This CDR3 spans 15 amino acids. Germline V gene sequence: CDR1 SGHDT, CDR2 YYEEEE. J gave up 4 bases and V 0 bases, and 3 bases lay outside the gene matches. Here the CDR3 DNA reads TGTGCCAGCAGCTTGGCGGCTAGCGGGTACAATGAGCAGTTCTTC. Its translation: CASSLAASGYNEQFF.

The rearrangement joins TRBV5-4 to TRBJ1-6, with TRBD1 identical over 10 bases. Germline lookup yields CDR1 SGHNT and CDR2 YYREEE (reference sequence). The CDR3 has 15 amino acids. The trim removed 5 bases at V and 7 bases at J, leaving 6 bases unmatched. The CDR3 loop is CASRMGTGENSPLHF. CDR3 bases: TGTGCCAGCAGGATGGGGACAGGGGAAAATTCACCCCTCCACTTT.

The chain carries TRBV6-5 and TRBJ1-2, with 8 bases aligning to TRBD1. Trimming cost V 6 bases and J 9 bases; bases outside gene matches: 15. Germline V gene data show CDR1 as MNHEY and CDR2 as SVGAGI. This CDR3 comprises 15 residues. This chain's CDR3 is CASRSPGQALKSYTF. In DNA form, the CDR3 reads TGTGCCAGCAGATCACCGGGACAGGCCCTAAAGAGCTACACCTTC.

The rearrangement joins TRBV27 to TRBJ1-5; D is uncertain. The germline CDR1 and CDR2 sequences are MNHEY and SMNVEV (reference sequence). This CDR3 has 13 residues. The V end lost 5 bases, the J end lost 7 bases, and 12 bases lay between the germline ends. CDR3 sequence (DNA): TGTGCCAGCAGTCCGACGGGGTTGCAGCCCCAGCATTTT. It translates to CASSPTGLQPQHF.

This rearrangement joins TRBV5-1 to TRBJ2-3, with 13 bases that match TRBD2. Germline CDR1 SGHRS, CDR2 YFSETQ. Losses at the gene ends were 3 bases for V and 4 bases for J; bases not matched to a gene: 5. This CDR3 contains 16 residues. CDR3 sequence reads: CASSSKLAGGADTQYF. CDR3 nucleotide sequence: TGCGCCAGCAGCTCAAAACTAGCGGGAGGGGCAGATACGCAGTATTTT.

The chain is built from TRBV14 and TRBJ1-4; 7 bases align to TRBD1. CDR3 length equals 13 residues. With 1 base clipped from V and 10 bases from J, the junction kept 3 bases outside the gene matches. The V gene's germline CDR1 is SGHDN and CDR2 FVKESK. The CDR3 spells CASSQAGGGKLFF. CDR3 coding DNA: TGTGCCAGCAGCCAAGCAGGGGGTGGAAAACTGTTTTTT.

The J gene is TRBJ2-3, the V gene TRBV10-3; 7 bases are shared with TRBD1. Germline V gene sequence: CDR1 ENHRY, CDR2 SYGVKD. V shed 4 bases, J shed 0 bases, and the junction held 4 bases outside the gene matches. The length of the CDR3 is 15 residues. This CDR3 reads CAISGDSKSTDTQYF. The CDR3 DNA follows: TGTGCCATCAGTGGGGACAGCAAAAGCACAGATACGCAGTATTTT.

The genes are TRBV29-1 and TRBJ1-2; D might be TRBD1 (6 bases). The CDR3 spans 12 residues. Between the trimmed V and J ends, which lost 8 bases and 8 bases, there was a span of 18 bases. Germline V lookup: CDR1 SQVTM, CDR2 ANQGSEA. CDR3 loop: CSPERGAGGYTF. The CDR3 DNA follows: TGCAGCCCCGAACGGGGGGCAGGGGGCTACACCTTC.